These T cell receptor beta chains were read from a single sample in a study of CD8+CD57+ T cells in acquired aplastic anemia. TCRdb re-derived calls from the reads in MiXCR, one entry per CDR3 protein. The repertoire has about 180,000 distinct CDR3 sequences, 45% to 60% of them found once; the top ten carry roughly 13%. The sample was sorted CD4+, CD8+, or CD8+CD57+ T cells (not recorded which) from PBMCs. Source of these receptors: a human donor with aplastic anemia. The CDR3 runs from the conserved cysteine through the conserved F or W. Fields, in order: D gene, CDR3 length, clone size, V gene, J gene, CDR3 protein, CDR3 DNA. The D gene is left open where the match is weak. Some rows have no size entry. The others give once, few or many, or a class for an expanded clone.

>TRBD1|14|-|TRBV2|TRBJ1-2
CASSPGQGFYGYTF
TGTGCCAGCAGCCCTGGACAGGGATTCTATGGCTACACCTTC
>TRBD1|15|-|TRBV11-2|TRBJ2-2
CASSRIGRGRGELFF
TGTGCCAGCAGCCGAATAGGCAGGGGGCGAGGGGAGCTGTTTTTT
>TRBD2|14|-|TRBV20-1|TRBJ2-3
CSLTLAGVPNTQYF
TGCAGTCTCACTCTAGCGGGAGTACCGAATACGCAGTATTTT
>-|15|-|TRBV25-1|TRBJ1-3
CASSEQGPSGNTIYF
TGTGCCAGCAGTGAACAGGGGCCCTCTGGAAACACCATATATTTT
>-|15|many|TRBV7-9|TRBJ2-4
CASSGQLLAKNIQYF
TGTGCCAGCAGTGGACAGCTACTAGCCAAAAACATTCAGTACTTC
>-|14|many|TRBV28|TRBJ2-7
CASSLVGQHYEQYF
TGTGCCAGCAGCCTCGTTGGGCAGCACTACGAGCAGTACTTC
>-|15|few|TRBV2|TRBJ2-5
CASSVRPGAQETQYF
TGTGCCAGCAGTGTCCGTCCGGGGGCCCAAGAGACCCAGTACTTC
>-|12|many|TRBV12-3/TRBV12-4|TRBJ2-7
CASSPSSYEQYF
TGTGCCAGCAGTCCGTCCAGCTACGAGCAGTACTTC
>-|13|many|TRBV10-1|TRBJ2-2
CASSEPGSGELFF
TGCGCCAGCAGTGAGCCGGGGTCCGGGGAGCTGTTTTTT
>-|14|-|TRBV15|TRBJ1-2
CATREGFGSCGYTF
TGTGCCACCAGGGAGGGGTTCGGGAGCTGTGGCTACACCTTC
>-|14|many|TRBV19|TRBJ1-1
CASSSQQGNTEAFF
TGTGCCAGTAGTTCACAACAGGGGAACACTGAAGCTTTCTTT
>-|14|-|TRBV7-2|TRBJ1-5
CASSGERSNQPQHF
TGTGCCAGCAGCGGGGAACGTAGCAATCAGCCCCAGCATTTT
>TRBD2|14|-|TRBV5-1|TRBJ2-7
CASSSGGSSYEQYF
TGCGCCAGCAGCTCGGGGGGTTCCTCCTACGAGCAGTACTTC
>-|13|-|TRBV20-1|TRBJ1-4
CSGKTGGNEKLFF
TGCAGTGGCAAGACAGGCGGAAATGAAAAACTGTTTTTT
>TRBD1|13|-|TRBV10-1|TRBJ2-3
CASSRTGPDTQYF
TGCGCCAGCAGTCGGACAGGGCCAGATACGCAGTATTTT
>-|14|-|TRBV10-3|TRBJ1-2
CAISSPDSIYGYTF
TGTGCCATCAGTTCGCCGGACAGCATCTATGGCTACACCTTC
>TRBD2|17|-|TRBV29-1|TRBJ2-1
CSGALAGGPHWYNEQLF
TGCAGCGGAGCTCTAGCGGGGGGGCCCCACTGGTACAATGAGCAGCTCTTC
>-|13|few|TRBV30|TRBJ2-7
CAWSVWASYEQYF
TGTGCCTGGAGTGTATGGGCCTCCTACGAGCAGTACTTC
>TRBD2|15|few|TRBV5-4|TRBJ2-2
CASSSLAGLTGELFF
TGTGCCAGCAGCTCACTAGCGGGGCTTACCGGAGAGCTGTTTTTT
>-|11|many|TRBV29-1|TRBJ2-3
CSVGGMDTQYF
TGCAGCGTTGGTGGGATGGATACGCAGTATTTT
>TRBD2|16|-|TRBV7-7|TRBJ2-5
CASSFGSPGGQETQYF
TGTGCCAGCAGCTTCGGAAGCCCGGGGGGACAAGAGACCCAGTACTTC
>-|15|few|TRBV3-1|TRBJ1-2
CASSQDTVLPYGYTF
TGTGCCAGCAGCCAAGATACAGTTTTACCATATGGCTACACCTTC
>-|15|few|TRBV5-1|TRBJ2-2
CASSFGSSNTGELFF
TGCGCCAGCAGCTTCGGTAGTTCGAACACCGGGGAGCTGTTTTTT
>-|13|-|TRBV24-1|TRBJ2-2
CDPGFGNTGELFF
TGTGACCCAGGGTTTGGAAACACCGGGGAGCTGTTTTTT
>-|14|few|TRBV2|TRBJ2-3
CASSSRGPLDTQYF
TGTGCCAGCAGTTCCCGCGGCCCCCTCGATACGCAGTATTTT
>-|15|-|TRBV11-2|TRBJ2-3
CASSPTVRSTDTQYF
TGTGCCAGCAGCCCCACGGTTAGGAGCACAGATACGCAGTATTTT
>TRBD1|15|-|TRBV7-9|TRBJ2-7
CASSPGTDASYEQYF
TGTGCCAGCAGCCCCGGGACAGACGCTTCCTACGAGCAGTACTTC
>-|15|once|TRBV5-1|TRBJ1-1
CASSLIRAANTEAFF
TGCGCCAGCAGCTTGATCAGGGCAGCGAACACTGAAGCTTTCTTT
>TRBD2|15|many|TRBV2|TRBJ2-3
CASGLAGGLTDTQYF
TGTGCCAGCGGACTAGCGGGGGGTCTTACAGATACGCAGTATTTT
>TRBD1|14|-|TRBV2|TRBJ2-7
CASSSGQGGHEQYF
TGTGCCAGCAGTTCAGGACAGGGTGGGCACGAGCAGTACTTC
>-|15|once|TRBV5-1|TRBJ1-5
CASSLAGGYNQPQHF
TGCGCCAGCAGCTTGGCGGGGGGTTACAATCAGCCCCAGCATTTT
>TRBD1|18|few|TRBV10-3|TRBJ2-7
CASSYSRPGTGESYEQYF
TGTGCCAGCAGTTACTCTCGACCCGGGACAGGGGAGTCCTACGAGCAGTACTTC
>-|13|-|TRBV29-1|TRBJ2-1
CSVEIDSYNEQFF
TGCAGCGTTGAAATAGACTCCTACAATGAGCAGTTCTTC
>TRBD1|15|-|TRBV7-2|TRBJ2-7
CASSSTGTGWNEQYF
TGTGCCAGCAGCTCTACCGGGACAGGGTGGAACGAGCAGTACTTC
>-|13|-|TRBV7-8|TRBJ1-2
CASSPGRDYGYTF
TGTGCCAGCAGCCCGGGGAGGGACTATGGCTACACCTTC
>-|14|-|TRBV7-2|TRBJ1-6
CASSLVGSNSPLHF
TGTGCCAGCAGCTTAGTAGGATCTAATTCACCCCTCCACTTT
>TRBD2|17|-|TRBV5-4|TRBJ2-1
CASGWAGTSGSGNEQFF
TGTGCCAGCGGCTGGGCCGGGACTAGCGGGAGTGGTAATGAGCAGTTCTTC
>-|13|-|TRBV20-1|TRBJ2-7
CSARRQTAYEQYF
TGCAGTGCTAGGCGACAGACGGCCTACGAGCAGTACTTC
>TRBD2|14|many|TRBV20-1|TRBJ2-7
CSARPAGDPYEQYF
TGCAGTGCTAGGCCCGCGGGGGACCCCTACGAGCAGTACTTC
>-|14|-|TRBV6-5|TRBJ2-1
CASSYGGSYNEQFF
TGTGCCAGCAGTTACGGCGGGTCCTACAATGAGCAGTTCTTC
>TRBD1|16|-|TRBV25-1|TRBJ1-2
CASSGWGQDEFYGYTF
TGTGCCAGCAGTGGCTGGGGACAGGACGAATTCTATGGCTACACCTTC
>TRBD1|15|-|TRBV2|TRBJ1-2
CASSRGQGQSYGYTF
TGTGCCAGCAGTCGAGGACAGGGACAGTCCTATGGCTACACCTTC
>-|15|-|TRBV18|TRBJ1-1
CASSPTSTPGTEAFF
TGTGCCAGCTCCCCTACCTCGACCCCGGGGACTGAAGCTTTCTTT
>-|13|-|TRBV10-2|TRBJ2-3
CASTFGGGDTQYF
TGCGCCAGCACCTTCGGAGGAGGGGATACGCAGTATTTT
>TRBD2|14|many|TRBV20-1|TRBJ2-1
CSASQTSGGDEQFF
TGCAGTGCTTCCCAGACTAGCGGGGGGGATGAGCAGTTCTTC
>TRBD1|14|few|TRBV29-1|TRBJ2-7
CSVEGTGELYEQYF
TGCAGCGTTGAAGGGACAGGGGAACTCTACGAGCAGTACTTC
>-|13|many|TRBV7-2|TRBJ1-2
CASSLVRDYGYTF
TGTGCCAGCAGCTTAGTGAGAGACTATGGCTACACCTTC
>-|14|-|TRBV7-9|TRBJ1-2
CAHGGEEGIYGYTF
TGTGCCCACGGGGGGGAGGAAGGGATCTATGGCTACACCTTC
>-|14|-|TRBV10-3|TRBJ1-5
CAISGLGGNQPQHF
TGTGCCATCAGTGGCCTGGGGGGCAATCAGCCCCAGCATTTT